This is a list of T cell receptor beta chains from one sample in a study of cytomegalovirus exposure and HLA in healthy donors. Assay used: immunoSEQ multiplex PCR; TCRdb lists only in-frame clones, some missing. The sample lists some 67,000 clones, about four fifths occurring once. Sequencing was done on a sample of PBMCs. The receptors come from a woman in her 30s in good health and CMV-seronegative. CDR3s include the opening cysteine and the closing phenylalanine or tryptophan. Each record gives: J gene, clone size, V gene, CDR3 protein. Clone size is stated in some rows and not others, as once, few, many or a class when expanded.

>TRBJ1-2|once|TRBV7-2
CASTPPGGTEETGYGYTF
>TRBJ2-7|-|TRBV19
CASSGPGQGTEGEQYF
>TRBJ2-7|-|TRBV5-5
CASRVLPDTAYEQYF
>TRBJ2-7|-|TRBV2
CASRTGLAGGFKSHEQYF
>TRBJ1-2|-|TRBV18
CASSRAGVDGYTF
>TRBJ1-2|-|TRBV7-2
CASSLDRGPYGYTF
>TRBJ2-1|few|TRBV4-3
CASSQSKASGVYNEQFF
>TRBJ1-6|-|TRBV12-1
CASSFALPGRVGSPLHF
>TRBJ1-6|-|TRBV6-5
CASSFGQNRNSPLHF
>TRBJ1-1|-|TRBV28
CASSISQVNTEAFF
>TRBJ2-3|-|TRBV19
CASSTTGQGAADTQYF
>TRBJ2-5|-|TRBV7-2
CASSPGVSVETQYF
>TRBJ2-5|-|TRBV28
CASRTVETQYF
>TRBJ1-1|-|TRBV5-1
CASSLENRGRKNTEAFF
>TRBJ1-1|-|TRBV19
CASSMRGPRLGVSEAFF
>TRBJ1-1|few|TRBV7-9
CASSLQGRNTEAFF
>TRBJ2-1|-|TRBV27
CASSLWGGQGNEQFF
>TRBJ1-6|-|TRBV29-1
CSVLAGAPGSPLHF
>TRBJ1-1|-|TRBV6-5
CASSYETARGSEAFF
>TRBJ2-5|-|TRBV11-3
CASSAPGLEGETQYF
>TRBJ2-1|-|TRBV5-6
CASSSPTVINEQFF
>TRBJ1-6|-|TRBV4-3
CASSTSGLGNSPLHF
>TRBJ2-5|-|TRBV28
CASSRPVGQETQYF
>TRBJ2-1|-|TRBV13
CASSPGTGAHNEQFF
>TRBJ2-1|-|TRBV6-5
CASSWAGQNNEQFF
>TRBJ2-3|-|TRBV2
CASRATGSYTDTQYF
>TRBJ1-4|few|TRBV7-6
CASSQNPVATNEKLFF
>TRBJ2-1|-|TRBV19
CASSTSGGPNNEQFF
>TRBJ2-7|-|TRBV5-1
CASSRPGSYEQYF
>TRBJ2-2|-|TRBV27
CASSFPFDEKPGELFF
>TRBJ1-4|-|TRBV11-2
CASSLVPGSTNEKLFF
>TRBJ2-1|-|TRBV11-3
CASSLGPYNEQFF
>TRBJ1-2|-|TRBV18
CASSPPGTGLDGYGYTF
>TRBJ1-2|-|TRBV7-2
CASSLANSDYLVYGYTF
>TRBJ2-2|-|TRBV10-1
CASSSGQANTGELFF
>-|-|TRBV28
CASSFWGGQGNYEQYF
>TRBJ2-1|-|TRBV5-1
CASHRRAGNNEQFF
>TRBJ1-3|-|TRBV27
CASSLNGRGTGNTIYF
>TRBJ1-5|-|TRBV6-5
CASSSLHRQPQHF
>TRBJ2-7|once|TRBV5-4
CASSLQASGGYEQYF
>TRBJ2-1|-|TRBV7-2
CASSLVLGEVSSYNEQFF
>TRBJ1-2|once|TRBV30
CAWSLDRNYGYTF
>TRBJ1-2|-|TRBV28
CASTLYSSGDYTF
>TRBJ1-4|few|TRBV28
CASSLGGTGREKLFF
>TRBJ2-5|-|TRBV5-4
CASSYRDNQETQYF
>TRBJ2-1|-|TRBV9
CASSVGVNEQFF
>TRBJ1-6|once|TRBV27
CASSLMRGQSPLHF
>TRBJ1-2|-|TRBV28
CASRVNRDRVFYTF
>TRBJ1-4|-|TRBV5-1
CASSSRGGFGPTNEKLFF
>TRBJ2-2|-|TRBV6-5
CASSYAGTSIGELFF
>TRBJ1-1|-|TRBV2
CASSAETGYHTEAFF
>TRBJ2-7|-|TRBV5-1
CASSFSGGAYEQYF
>TRBJ2-5|-|TRBV11-3
CASSLRQGRLQETQYF
>TRBJ2-5|once|TRBV29-1
CSVEGAGETQYF
>TRBJ1-1|-|TRBV7-6
CASSLELRGSEAFF
>TRBJ1-1|-|TRBV7-8
CASSLRTGFGNTEAFF
>TRBJ2-2|once|TRBV5-1
CASNLGDTGELFF
>TRBJ1-1|-|TRBV5-1
CASSLDTPGVGNTEAFF
>TRBJ2-3|few|TRBV7-9
CASSTTGTSGARTQYF